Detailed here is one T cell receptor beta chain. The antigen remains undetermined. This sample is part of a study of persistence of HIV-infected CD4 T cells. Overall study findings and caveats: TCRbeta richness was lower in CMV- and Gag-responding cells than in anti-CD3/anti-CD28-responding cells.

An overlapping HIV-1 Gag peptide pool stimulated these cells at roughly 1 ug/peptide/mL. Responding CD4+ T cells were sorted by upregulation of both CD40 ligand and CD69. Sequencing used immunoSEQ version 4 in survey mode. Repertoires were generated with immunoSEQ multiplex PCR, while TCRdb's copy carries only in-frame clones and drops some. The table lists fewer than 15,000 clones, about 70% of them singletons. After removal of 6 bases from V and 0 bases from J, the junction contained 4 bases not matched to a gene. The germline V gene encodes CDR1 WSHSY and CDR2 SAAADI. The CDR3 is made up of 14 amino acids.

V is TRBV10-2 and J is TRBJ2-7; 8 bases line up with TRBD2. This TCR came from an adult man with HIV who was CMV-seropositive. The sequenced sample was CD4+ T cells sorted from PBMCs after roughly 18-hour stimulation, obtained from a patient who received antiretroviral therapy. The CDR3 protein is CASSVAGPSYEQYF. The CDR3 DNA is TGCGCCAGCAGCGTAGCGGGGCCCTCCTACGAGCAGTACTTC.